The 11 T cell receptor beta chains below were found in one sample sequenced in a study of blood T cells in healthy people across ages. For the second PCR, which ran for 7 to 11 cycles, a sample-barcoded 5' primer and a J-beta primer mix were used. TCRdb independently ran MiXCR on the 5' RACE reads; one entry per CDR3 protein. In the table there are roughly 860,000 distinct CDR3 sequences, under 80% of which are singletons. Sequencing was done on a sample of blood. The receptors come from a man younger than 45 in good health.

This clonotype turned up a few times. The chain has TRBV9 and TRBJ1-2; D gene unclear. Germline V gene data show CDR1 as SGDLS and CDR2 as YYNGEE. The CDR3 sequence is 15 residues long. V was trimmed by 4 bases and J by 1 base, leaving 14 bases between them. In DNA, the CDR3 is TGTGCCAGCAGCCCATGGACGGACTTTAACTATGGCTACACCTTC. Its protein product is CASSPWTDFNYGYTF.

This clonotype was seen only a few times. The rearrangement joins TRBV2 to TRBJ2-4; no firm D call. The end of the DNA aligns better with TRBJ2-7, so the J call may be wrong. Germline lookup yields CDR1 SNHLY and CDR2 FYNNEI. The CDR3 loop spans 12 amino acids. The CDR3 DNA is TGTGCCAGCAGTGGGGTTACCTACGAGCAGTACTTC. Its protein product is CASSGVTYEQYF.

This rearrangement joins TRBV2 to TRBJ1-1; D unclear. The CDR3 spans 14 residues. Germline CDR1 SNHLY, CDR2 FYNNEI. The V end was cut by 8 bases, the J end by 4 bases, with 17 bases between. The CDR3 is CASPIDARSTEAFF. DNA of the CDR3: TGTGCCAGCCCTATAGATGCTCGGAGCACTGAAGCTTTCTTT.

The chain combines TRBV12-3 or TRBV12-4 with TRBJ2-7; 9 bases agree with TRBD1. Germline trimming cut 7 bases from V and 6 bases from J; bases unmatched to any gene: 7. This CDR3 region has 13 residues. The CDR3 nucleotides read TGTGCCAGCACCGGGGACAGGGTGGGCGAGCAGTACTTC. It encodes CASTGDRVGEQYF.

The gene calls are TRBV7-2 and TRBJ2-7; D is uncertain. Between the trimmed V and J ends, which lost 1 base and 2 bases, there was a span of 15 bases. The germline V gene encodes CDR1 SGHTA and CDR2 FQGNSA. CDR3 length: 16 amino acids. The CDR3 DNA reads as TGTGCCAGCAGCTTAGGGGGTAGGCAGAACGCCTACGAGCAGTACTTC. Its protein is CASSLGGRQNAYEQYF.

The V gene is TRBV30, the J gene TRBJ1-6, with D possibly TRBD1 on 5 matching bases. Trimming shortened V by 7 bases and J by 5 bases, and 15 bases separated the two germline ends. The CDR3 has 14 amino acids. CDR1 is GTSNPN and CDR2 is SVGIG in the germline V gene (reference sequence). In nucleotides, the CDR3 is TGTGCCTCCCCTGGGGGGGGAAATAATTCACCCCTCCACTTT. Amino acids: CASPGGGNNSPLHF.

This clonotype has only one observation. This chain links TRBV6-5 with TRBJ2-1; 10 positions agree with TRBD2. This CDR3 is built from 15 residues. CDR1 MNHEY and CDR2 SVGAGI come from the germline V gene. J was trimmed by 4 bases and V by 8 bases; bases with no gene match: 8. CDR3 residues: CASGLGLAQYNEQFF. In DNA, the CDR3 is TGTGCCAGCGGCCTGGGACTAGCGCAGTACAATGAGCAGTTCTTC.

As concerns this clonotype: At one end the junction does not follow the germline gene, possibly because of a read error. The chain has TRBV4-3 and TRBJ2-1; 11 positions agree with TRBD2. The CDR3 extends over 19 amino acids. CDR1 is LGHNA and CDR2 is YSLEER in the germline V gene. The CDR3 region has the DNA TGCGCCAGCAGCCCTCGTTGGGGACTAGCGGTGGGATTCTACAATAAGCAGTTCTTC. Amino acids: CASSPRWGLAVGFYNKQFF.

The rearrangement links TRBV20-1 to TRBJ1-6, with D tentatively TRBD1 (5 bases). The CDR3 consists of 17 residues. V dropped 0 bases and J dropped 4 bases, with 16 bases sitting between them. Germline V gene lookup returns CDR1 DFQATT and CDR2 SNEGSKA (reference sequence). The CDR3 loop reads CSARDAGRGNYNSPLHF. The DNA of the CDR3 is TGCAGTGCTAGAGATGCGGGACGGGGGAATTATAATTCACCCCTCCACTTT.

The chain is built from TRBV20-1 and TRBJ2-3; 9 nucleotides line up with TRBD2. Germline V gene lookup returns CDR1 DFQATT and CDR2 SNEGSKA (reference sequence). J was trimmed by 5 bases and V by 6 bases; bases with no gene match: 15. The CDR3 covers 16 residues. Here the CDR3 DNA reads TGCAGTGCAAACAGCCCCGCGGGGGGGCGGGGAGATACGCAGTATTTT. This codes for CSANSPAGGRGDTQYF.

The chain has TRBV28 and TRBJ2-5, with D perhaps TRBD1 (6 bases). V gave up 3 bases and J gave up 2 bases, with 10 bases separating them. CDR3 length: 14 residues. Per germline, CDR1 MDHEN and CDR2 SYDVKM. CDR3 nucleotides: TGTGCCAGCAGTTTCTACACAGGGCAAGAGACCCAGTACTTC. Translating gives CASSFYTGQETQYF.